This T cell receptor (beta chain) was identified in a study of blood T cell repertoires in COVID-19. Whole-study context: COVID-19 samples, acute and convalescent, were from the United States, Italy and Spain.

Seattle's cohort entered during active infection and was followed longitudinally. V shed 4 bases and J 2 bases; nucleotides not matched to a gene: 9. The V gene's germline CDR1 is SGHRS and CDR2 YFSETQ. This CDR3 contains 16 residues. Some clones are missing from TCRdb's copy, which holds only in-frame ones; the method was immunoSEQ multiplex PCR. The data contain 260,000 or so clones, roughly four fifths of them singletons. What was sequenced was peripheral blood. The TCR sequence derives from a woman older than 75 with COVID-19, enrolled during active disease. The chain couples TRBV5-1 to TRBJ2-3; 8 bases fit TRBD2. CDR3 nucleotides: TGCGCCAGCAGCCCCGGCGGGCGGGGGGTCACAGATACGCAGTATTTT. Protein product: CASSPGGRGVTDTQYF.